The clone carrying this TCR beta chain appeared a single time. The antigen remains undetermined. Germline and junction disagree at one end, which may indicate a read error. Time point in this sample: week 11, during vaccination. Doses of 300 ug of mutant IDH1 20-mer peptide were given with topical imiquimod. The data were produced by immunoSEQ multiplex PCR, yet TCRdb's version contains in-frame clones alone and is incomplete. This table holds roughly 120,000 clones, roughly 90% found once. The data were taken from a study of a mutant IDH1 vaccine in newly diagnosed glioma. Study at large: Commencement of vaccination occurred 4-6 weeks following radiotherapy alone, or concurrently with temozolomide cycles. It was radiotherapy, temozolomide, or both that patients received previously, with most receiving both.

Germline values: CDR1 MNHNY, CDR2 SVGAGI (reference sequence). The CDR3 covers 16 residues. V usage is TRBV6-6 and J usage is TRBJ1-2; TRBD1 matches 7 bases. The source is a woman between 45 and 65 years old with glioma. The material sequenced was PBMCs, taken from a glioma patient whose treatment included an IDH1 peptide vaccine. In nucleotides, the CDR3 is TGCGCCAGCAGTACCCCTGGACAGGCGGGTATGGAGGGCTACACCTTC. Amino acid sequence: CASSTPGQAGMEGYTF.